These T cell receptor beta chains were read from a single sample in a study of neurological immune-mediated disorders. TCRdb processed the 5' RACE reads anew with MiXCR; each CDR3 protein has one entry. Counted here are about 55,000 distinct CDR3 sequences, about 4% occurring once; the ten biggest clones make up about 3%. Sequenced material: PBMCs. These TCRs come from a man between 45 and 60 years old with multiple sclerosis. Both conserved end residues are part of each CDR3. The D gene is left open where the match is weak. Size values are once, few and many counts, or a class for expanded clones, and some rows have none.

.	many	TRBV7-7	TRBJ2-7	TGTGCTAGCAGCCCGGGAGCCACCTACGAGCAGTACTTC	CASSPGATYEQYF
.	.	TRBV25-1	TRBJ1-2	TGTGCCAGCAGTGTAAAGAAGAGAGATGGCTACACCTTC	CASSVKKRDGYTF
.	many	TRBV5-6	TRBJ2-3	TGTGCCAGCAGCTTGGGTGCGGATAGCACAGATACGCAGTATTTT	CASSLGADSTDTQYF
TRBD2	many	TRBV7-9	TRBJ2-5	TGTGCCAGCAGCTTACCTAGCGGGAGGGCTTTTGAGACCCAGTACTTC	CASSLPSGRAFETQYF
.	many	TRBV5-6	TRBJ2-3	TGTGCCAGCGCAAGTGGAGATACGCAGTATTTT	CASASGDTQYF
.	many	TRBV5-1	TRBJ1-1	TGCGCCAGCAGACTGGCCCAGAACACTGAAGCTTTCTTT	CASRLAQNTEAFF
.	.	TRBV27	TRBJ2-3	TGTGCCAGCAGCCGATCTCTAGCCCTCGGGGCACTAACAGATACGCAGTATTTT	CASSRSLALGALTDTQYF
.	many	TRBV28	TRBJ2-4	TGTGCCAGCAGTTTATGGGGCTCGGCAGCAACTATAGCCAAAAACATTCAGTACTTC	CASSLWGSAATIAKNIQYF
.	many	TRBV12-3/TRBV12-4	TRBJ1-1	TGTGCCACCCGCCCCGGTGGGGGGAACACTGAAGCTTTCTTT	CATRPGGGNTEAFF
.	medium-sized	TRBV10-2	TRBJ2-5	TGCGCCAGCAGTGCTCTAGTTGAGGAGACCCAGTACTTC	CASSALVEETQYF
.	many	TRBV5-5	TRBJ2-3	TGTGCCAGCAGCTTGGAATTATCTACGCAGTATTTT	CASSLELSTQYF
TRBD1	many	TRBV6-5	TRBJ1-2	TGTGCCAGCAGCGGGACAGGGGCTCCTAACTATGGCTACACCTTC	CASSGTGAPNYGYTF
.	.	TRBV30	TRBJ2-7	TGTGCCTGGAGTGTCTCGTCGGGGTACGAGCAGTACTTC	CAWSVSSGYEQYF
TRBD1	many	TRBV5-1	TRBJ2-7	TGCGCCAGCAGCAGGGGACAGCCCGAGGGCGAGCAGTACTTC	CASSRGQPEGEQYF
TRBD1	many	TRBV5-1	TRBJ1-6	TGCGCCAGCAGCTTGGCGGCAGGGGGGAATTCACCCCTCCACTTT	CASSLAAGGNSPLHF
.	many	TRBV7-6	TRBJ2-3	TGTGCCAGCAGCTTAGCTACGAATCCTAGCACAGATACGCAGTATTTT	CASSLATNPSTDTQYF
TRBD1	many	TRBV6-5	TRBJ2-7	TGTGCCAGCAGCCTAGATACCGGGACAGGGCGCGAGCAGTACTTC	CASSLDTGTGREQYF
TRBD1	many	TRBV20-1	TRBJ2-3	TGCAGTGCTAGGTCAAAGGACAGGGGCGGCACAGATACGCAGTATTTT	CSARSKDRGGTDTQYF
TRBD2	many	TRBV5-1	TRBJ2-5	TGCGCCAGCACCTTGGGCGGTGGCGGTAGCGGGAGGGCCGGGCAAGAGACCCAGTACTTC	CASTLGGGGSGRAGQETQYF
.	many	TRBV5-6	TRBJ2-3	TGTGCCAGCAGCTTGAGCGGCAGTCGGGATACGCAGTATTTT	CASSLSGSRDTQYF
.	many	TRBV20-1	TRBJ1-5	TGCAGTGCAACGTCACGTAGCAATCAGCCCCAGCATTTT	CSATSRSNQPQHF
TRBD1	many	TRBV7-6	TRBJ2-7	TGTGCCAGCAGCTCACCCAGGGGGCGAACTCCCTACGAGCAGTACTTC	CASSSPRGRTPYEQYF
.	many	TRBV20-1	TRBJ1-1	TGCAGTGCAAAGAGGGGGGAGAACACTGAAGCTTTCTTT	CSAKRGENTEAFF
.	many	TRBV10-3	TRBJ2-3	TGTGCCATCAGTTCCGCCAGGGACACAGATACGCAGTATTTT	CAISSARDTDTQYF
.	many	TRBV6-2/TRBV6-3	TRBJ2-7	TGTGCCAGCAGTTACACGGAATCCTACGAGCAGTACTTC	CASSYTESYEQYF
.	many	TRBV30	TRBJ2-6	TGTGCCTGGAGTGTATTCCAGGGCTTAATCTCTGGGGCCAACGTCCTGACTTTC	CAWSVFQGLISGANVLTF
TRBD1	many	TRBV5-6	TRBJ2-1	TGTGCCAGCAGCTTCGGCGTGGGACAGAACTACAATGAGCAGTTCTTC	CASSFGVGQNYNEQFF
.	few	TRBV5-1	TRBJ1-1	TGCGCCAGCAGATCGGACGGCACTGAAGCTTTCTTT	CASRSDGTEAFF
.	many	TRBV5-6	TRBJ1-1	TGTGCCAGCAGCTTAGGAGGGTGGGGGACTGAAGCTTTCTTT	CASSLGGWGTEAFF
.	many	TRBV20-1	TRBJ2-1	TGCAGTGCTAGAACGGGGGATATCTACAATGAGCAGTTCTTC	CSARTGDIYNEQFF
.	many	TRBV5-1	TRBJ2-1	TGCGCCAGCAGCTCCGGGGTGAGCTCCTACAATGAGCAGTTCTTC	CASSSGVSSYNEQFF
.	few	TRBV7-3	TRBJ1-1	TGTGCCAGCAGCTCCACAGGTTACACTGAAGCTTTCTTT	CASSSTGYTEAFF
.	many	TRBV3-1	TRBJ2-2	TGTGCCAGCAGCCAGAGACAGCTACTTACCGGGGAGCTGTTTTTT	CASSQRQLLTGELFF
.	many	TRBV4-1	TRBJ1-4	TGCGCCAGCAGCCAGGAAAGGGATTTTAATGAAAAACTGTTTTTT	CASSQERDFNEKLFF
TRBD2	many	TRBV15	TRBJ2-5	TGTGCCACCAGCAGAGATGGGACTAGCGGGTCCCAAGAGACCCAGTACTTC	CATSRDGTSGSQETQYF
TRBD2	many	TRBV5-1	TRBJ2-2	TGCGCCAGCAGCTTCTCCGGGACTACCACCGGGGAGCTGTTTTTT	CASSFSGTTTGELFF
TRBD2	many	TRBV20-1	TRBJ2-3	TGCAGTGCTACCTCGCGCGGGGGTCGAACAGATACGCAGTATTTT	CSATSRGGRTDTQYF
.	many	TRBV20-1	TRBJ1-2	TGCAGTGCTAGCGTAAGGGGGGCCCTTAGGGGCTACACCTTC	CSASVRGALRGYTF
.	.	TRBV29-1	TRBJ2-7	TGCAGCGTTGAACCTGGGGCGAAGGGACAGCAGTACTTC	CSVEPGAKGQQYF
.	many	TRBV10-3	TRBJ2-1	TGTGCCATCAGTGAAGACCACTACAATGAGCAGTTCTTC	CAISEDHYNEQFF
TRBD2	many	TRBV4-1	TRBJ2-3	TGCGCCAGCAGCCAAGAGACTAGCGGGGGGCACACGCAGTATTTT	CASSQETSGGHTQYF
.	many	TRBV28	TRBJ2-5	TGTGCCAGCAGTATCTCCCAGGGACCCCAGACGACCCAGTACTTC	CASSISQGPQTTQYF
TRBD2	many	TRBV20-1	TRBJ2-1	TGCAGTGCGGGCTCGAGCGGGAGCTCCTACAATGAGCAGTTCTTC	CSAGSSGSSYNEQFF
.	.	TRBV24-1	TRBJ2-1	TGTGCCACCAGTGAGGAAATGGTAGCGAATGAGCAGTTCTTC	CATSEEMVANEQFF
.	many	TRBV6-2/TRBV6-3	TRBJ2-2	TGTGCCAGCACCGAAACAGGGTCCGGGGAGCTGTTTTTT	CASTETGSGELFF
TRBD1	few	TRBV7-9	TRBJ2-2	TGTGCCAGCAGTCAGATCGCACAGGGGATTAGCGGGGAGCTGTTTTTT	CASSQIAQGISGELFF
.	few	TRBV5-5	TRBJ2-2	TGTGCCAGCAGCTTGTCAGCCGGGGAGCTGTTTTTT	CASSLSAGELFF
TRBD2	many	TRBV4-2	TRBJ2-1	TGTGCCAGCAGCCAAGAACTAGCGGGAGGGGATGAGCAGTTCTTC	CASSQELAGGDEQFF
.	many	TRBV20-1	TRBJ1-6	TGCAGTGCTACAAGTTGGGGGAATTCACCCCTCCACTTT	CSATSWGNSPLHF
.	many	TRBV20-1	TRBJ1-1	TGCAGTGCTAGAGATTTCCGGGGGACTGAAGCTTTCTTT	CSARDFRGTEAFF
TRBD1	many	TRBV6-6	TRBJ2-2	TGTGCCAGCAGTTACGACAGGGTAGAACCCGGGGAGCTGTTTTTT	CASSYDRVEPGELFF
.	.	TRBV11-3	TRBJ2-7	TGTGCCAGCAGCTTCTCCAGAGGGAGTTACGAGCAGTACTTC	CASSFSRGSYEQYF
TRBD2	once	TRBV20-1	TRBJ2-5	TGCAGTGCCCTAGGACTAGCGGGGGTGAAAATTCAAGAGACCCAGTACTTC	CSALGLAGVKIQETQYF
.	.	TRBV28	TRBJ2-3	TGTGCCAGCAGTTTACTAGGTGCAGATACGCAGTATTTT	CASSLLGADTQYF
.	many	TRBV24-1	TRBJ2-2	TGTGCCACCAGTGACCTCTCGACAGGATTCCAAAACACCGGGGAGCTGTTTTTT	CATSDLSTGFQNTGELFF